Listed here is a single T cell receptor beta chain. The length of the CDR3 is 14 residues. Germline assignment: CDR1 SNHLY and CDR2 FYNNEI. V lost 2 bases to trimming and J lost 17 bases; unmatched junction nucleotides: 14. This entry belongs to a study of technical replicates of blood from several donors. The protocol was immunoSEQ multiplex PCR, while the TCRdb copy is restricted to in-frame clones and leaves out a portion. Here the sample spans about 94,000 clones, 95% being singletons. The clonotype comes from a human donor in good health. Sequencing was done on a sample of T cells isolated from PBMCs. The chain combines TRBV2 with TRBJ1-4; 7 bases map to TRBD1. The DNA of the CDR3 is TGTGCCAGCAGTGAATCGACAGGGTCGAAAGTCAAATTTTTT. This sequence encodes CASSESTGSKVKFF.